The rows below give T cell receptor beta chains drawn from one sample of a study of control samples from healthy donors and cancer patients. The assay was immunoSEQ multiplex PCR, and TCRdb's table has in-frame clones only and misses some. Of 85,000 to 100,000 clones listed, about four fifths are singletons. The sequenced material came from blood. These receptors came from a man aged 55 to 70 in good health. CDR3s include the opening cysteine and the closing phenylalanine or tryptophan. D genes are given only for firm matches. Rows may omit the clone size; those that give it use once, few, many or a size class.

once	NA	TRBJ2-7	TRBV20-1	CSGEGSYEQYF	TGCAGTGGCGAGGGATCCTACGAGCAGTACTTC
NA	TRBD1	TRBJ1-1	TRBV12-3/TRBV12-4	CASRIRGRDRAFF	TGTGCCAGCAGGATCCGGGGCCGGGACAGAGCTTTCTTT
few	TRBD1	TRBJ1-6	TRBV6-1	CASSEMVRGQSPLHF	TGTGCCAGCAGTGAAATGGTCAGGGGGCAATCACCCCTCCACTTT
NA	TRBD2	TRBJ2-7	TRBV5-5	CASSLIYGGDEQYF	TGTGCCAGCAGCTTGATATATGGGGGGGACGAGCAGTACTTC
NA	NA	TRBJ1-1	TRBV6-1	CASSEDGGTEAFF	TGTGCCAGCAGTGAAGATGGGGGGACTGAAGCTTTCTTT
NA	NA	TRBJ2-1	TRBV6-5	CASSYSSGSQFF	TGTGCCAGCAGTTACTCATCGGGAAGCCAGTTCTTC
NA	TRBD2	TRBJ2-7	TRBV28	CASTSGGGVYEQYF	TGTGCCAGCACCTCGGGAGGGGGAGTCTACGAGCAGTACTTC
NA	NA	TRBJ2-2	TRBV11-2	CASSLSNYQEVLNTGELFF	TGTGCCAGCAGCTTGAGTAACTATCAGGAAGTACTGAACACCGGGGAGCTGTTTTTT
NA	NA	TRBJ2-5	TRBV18	CASSPRVEETQYF	TGTGCCAGCTCACCACGGGTTGAAGAGACCCAGTACTTC
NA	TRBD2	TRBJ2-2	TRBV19	CASSIDGRGTGELFF	TGTGCCAGTAGTATAGACGGGAGGGGGACCGGGGAGCTGTTTTTT
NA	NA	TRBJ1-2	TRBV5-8	CASSLGVGAGGYTF	TGTGCCAGCAGCTTGGGTGTGGGGGCAGGCGGCTACACCTTC
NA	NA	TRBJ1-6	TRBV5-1	CASSFREASYNSPLHF	TGCGCCAGCAGCTTTAGGGAAGCCTCCTATAATTCACCCCTCCACTTT
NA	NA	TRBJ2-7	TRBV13	CASSPTYGGLEQYF	TGTGCCAGCAGCCCCACATACGGGGGGCTCGAGCAGTACTTC
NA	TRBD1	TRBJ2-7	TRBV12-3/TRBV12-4	CASTAGGVYEQYF	TGTGCCAGCACGGCAGGGGGTGTTTACGAGCAGTACTTC
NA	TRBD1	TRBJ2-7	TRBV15	CATSFRDSSYEQYF	TGTGCCACCAGCTTCCGGGACAGCTCCTACGAGCAGTACTTC
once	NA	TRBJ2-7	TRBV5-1	CASQRGGGNSYEQYF	TGCGCCTCTCAGAGAGGGGGGGGCAACTCCTACGAGCAGTACTTC
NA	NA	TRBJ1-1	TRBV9	CASSLSVGSMNTEAFF	TGTGCCAGCAGCCTCTCCGTTGGCAGCATGAACACTGAAGCTTTCTTT
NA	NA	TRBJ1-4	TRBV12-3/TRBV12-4	CASSLRSNRELFF	TGTGCCAGCAGTCTTCGGAGTAATAGGGAACTGTTTTTT
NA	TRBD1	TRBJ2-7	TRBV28	CASSLSGTGGGEQYF	TGTGCCAGCAGTTTATCTGGGACAGGGGGGGGCGAGCAGTACTTC
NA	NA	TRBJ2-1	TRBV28	CASSFQGVSNEQFF	TGTGCCAGCAGTTTTCAGGGAGTGAGCAATGAGCAGTTCTTC
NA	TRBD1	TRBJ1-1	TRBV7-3	CASSAYRGTEAFF	TGTGCCAGCAGCGCGTACAGGGGGACTGAAGCTTTCTTT
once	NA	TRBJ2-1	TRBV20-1	CSGREEIEQFF	TGCAGTGGACGCGAAGAGATTGAGCAGTTCTTC
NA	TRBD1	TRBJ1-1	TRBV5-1	CASSTRNVQGAVVDSEAFF	TGCGCCAGCAGCACCCGTAACGTACAGGGGGCGGTTGTGGATAGTGAAGCTTTCTTT
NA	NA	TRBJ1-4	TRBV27	CASSVWGNSEKLFF	TGTGCCAGCAGTGTGTGGGGCAATAGTGAAAAACTGTTTTTT
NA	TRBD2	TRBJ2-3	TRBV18	CASSPLAGGPGDTQYF	TGTGCCAGCTCACCACTAGCGGGAGGGCCAGGAGATACGCAGTATTTT
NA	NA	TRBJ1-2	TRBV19	CASRSRRGTDVYGYTF	TGTGCCAGTAGATCCAGGAGAGGGACGGACGTCTATGGCTACACCTTC
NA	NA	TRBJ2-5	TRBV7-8	CASSRGTQNLETQYF	TGTGCCAGCAGCCGGGGGACTCAAAACCTTGAGACCCAGTACTTC
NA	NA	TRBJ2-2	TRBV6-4	CASSDSGYIRDGELFF	TGTGCCAGCAGTGACTCGGGGTATATCAGAGACGGGGAGCTGTTTTTT
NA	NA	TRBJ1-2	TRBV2	CASSEVLGIYGYTF	TGTGCCAGCAGTGAAGTTTTGGGTATCTATGGCTACACCTTC
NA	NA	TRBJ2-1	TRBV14	CASSHRAGLNNEQFF	TGTGCCAGCAGCCACCGAGCGGGCTTGAACAATGAGCAGTTCTTC
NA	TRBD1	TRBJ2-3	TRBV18	CASSPGQGSDTQYF	TGTGCCAGCTCACCTGGACAGGGTTCAGATACGCAGTATTTT
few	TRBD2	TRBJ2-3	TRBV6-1	CASSEVGGGGDTQYF	TGTGCCAGCAGTGAGGTGGGGGGGGGTGGAGATACGCAGTATTTT
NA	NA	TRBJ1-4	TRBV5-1	CASSIVPQGSNEKLFF	TGCGCCAGCAGCATCGTACCCCAGGGTTCTAATGAAAAACTGTTTTTT
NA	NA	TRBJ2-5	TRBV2	CASSVWRGSETQYF	TGTGCCAGCAGTGTATGGCGGGGAAGCGAGACCCAGTACTTC
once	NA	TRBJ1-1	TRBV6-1	CASSELTPMAAFF	TGTGCCAGCAGTGAACTGACACCCATGGCGGCTTTCTTT
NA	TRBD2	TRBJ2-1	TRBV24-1	CATSDPTSGGSYNEQFF	TGTGCCACCAGTGACCCAACTAGCGGGGGTTCCTACAATGAGCAGTTCTTC
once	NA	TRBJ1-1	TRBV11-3	CASSLPQGLGTEAFF	TGTGCCAGCAGCCTTCCCCAGGGGTTAGGTACTGAAGCTTTCTTT
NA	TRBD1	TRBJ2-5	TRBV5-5	CASSPTGAETQYF	TGTGCCAGCAGCCCGACAGGGGCCGAGACCCAGTACTTC
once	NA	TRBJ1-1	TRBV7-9	CASSPVTGMNTEAFF	TGTGCCAGCAGCCCAGTGACAGGAATGAACACTGAAGCTTTCTTT
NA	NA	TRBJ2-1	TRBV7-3	CASSPSGANNEQFF	TGTGCCAGCAGCCCTAGTGGCGCTAACAATGAGCAGTTCTTC
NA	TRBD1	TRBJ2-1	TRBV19	CASSTNRGDYNEQFF	TGTGCCAGTAGTACTAACAGGGGGGACTACAATGAGCAGTTCTTC
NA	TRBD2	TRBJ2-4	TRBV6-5	CASSWSGSHQNIQYF	TGTGCCAGCAGTTGGAGCGGGAGTCATCAAAACATTCAGTACTTC
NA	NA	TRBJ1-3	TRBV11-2	CASSWSSGNTIYF	TGTGCCAGCAGCTGGTCCTCTGGAAACACCATATATTTT
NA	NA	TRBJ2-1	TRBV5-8	CASRLGYEQFF	TGTGCCAGCAGGTTGGGTTATGAGCAGTTCTTC
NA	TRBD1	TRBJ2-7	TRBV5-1	CASSPGQGSYEQYF	TGCGCCAGCAGCCCGGGACAGGGGTCCTACGAGCAGTACTTC
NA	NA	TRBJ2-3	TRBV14	CASSAYKTVADTQYF	TGTGCCAGCAGCGCTTACAAAACGGTCGCAGATACGCAGTATTTT
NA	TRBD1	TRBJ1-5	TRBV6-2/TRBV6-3	CASSGQAAGQPQHF	TGTGCCAGCAGCGGACAGGCGGCGGGTCAGCCCCAGCATTTT